These 21 T cell receptor beta chains share one sample of origin, sequenced in a study of PD-1 blockade in mismatch repair-deficient tumors (dated by TCRdb to the late 2010s). Library prep was done by the immunoSEQ multiplex PCR assay. Here the immuneACCESS table is served through TCRdb, limited to in-frame sequences with V and J called. Missing clones are a known gap in these copies; in checked studies unresolved V genes cover under half, and the rest lacks a known reason. The sample records some 110,000 clones, about three quarters of which are singletons. In total, the top ten clones hold about 4.7% of the sample. The starting material was peripheral blood, obtained approximately 64 weeks after starting pembrolizumab. Receptors were obtained from an adult with mismatch repair-deficient cancer.

Written as DNA, the CDR3 is TGTGCCAGCAGTTATTTTGCGGGAGAGGGATTGAACATTCAGTACTTC. Translating gives CASSYFAGEGLNIQYF. The V call is TRBV27, the J call TRBJ2-4; 7 positions agree with TRBD2. Looked up from germline, CDR1 is MNHEY and CDR2 is SMNVEV (reference sequence). The junction had 13 bases not matched to a gene; V was cut back by 4 bases and J by 7 bases. CDR3 length equals 16 residues.

This CDR3 reads CASSLSGTGEGGYTF. For the CDR3, the DNA is TGTGCCAGCAGCCTATCAGGGACAGGGGAGGGTGGCTACACCTTC. The gene calls are TRBV9 and TRBJ1-2; 10 positions match TRBD1. The CDR3 covers 15 residues. Germline assignment: CDR1 SGDLS and CDR2 YYNGEE. The V and J ends lost 4 bases and 7 bases, in that order; junction bases with no gene match: 10.

The J gene is TRBJ2-7, the V gene TRBV7-9; D perhaps matches TRBD1 (6 bases). Germline values: CDR1 SEHNR, CDR2 FQNEAQ (reference sequence). This CDR3 is 15 amino acids long. Trimming took off 3 bases at V and 1 base at J, with 13 bases between the two ends. CDR3 DNA sequence: TGTGCCAGCAGCTTTCCCGGGACAAAGTCCTACGAGCAGTACTTC. Translation gives CASSFPGTKSYEQYF. Full variable domain (missing parts from reference TRBV7-9 and TRBJ2-7): DTGVSQNPRHKITKRGQNVTFRCDPISEHNRLYWYRQTLGQGPEFLTYFQNEAQLEKSRLLSDRFSAERPKGSFSTLEIQRTEQGDSAMYLCASSFPGTKSYEQYFGPGTRLTVT.

The J gene is TRBJ1-1, the V gene TRBV29-1; 7 bases fit TRBD1. Losses at the gene ends were 6 bases for V and 3 bases for J; bases not matched to a gene: 7. CDR3 length: 13 residues. Germline V lookup: CDR1 SQVTM, CDR2 ANQGSEA. The CDR3 loop reads CSVAPGGDTEAFF. The CDR3 coding sequence is TGCAGCGTCGCCCCAGGGGGGGACACTGAAGCTTTCTTT.

This sequence joins TRBV7-3 and TRBJ2-1; 13 positions match TRBD2. Germline CDR1 reads SGHTA; CDR2 reads FQGTGA. The CDR3 spans 15 residues. V gave up 5 bases and J gave up 7 bases; unmatched junction bases: 5. The CDR3 bases are TGTGCCAGCAGCCGGACTAGCGGGAGTGAAAATGAGCAGTTCTTC. Its protein product is CASSRTSGSENEQFF.

The chain employs TRBV13 and TRBJ2-6, with 10 bases fitting TRBD1. The J segment lost 0 bases and the V segment lost 5 bases, leaving 10 bases of the junction unmatched. This CDR3 has 19 amino acids. Per the germline V gene, CDR1 is PRHDT and CDR2 is FYEKMQ (reference sequence). The CDR3 region has the DNA TGTGCCAGCAGCCCCCCCCCGGGACAGGGGAGCTCTGGGGCCAACGTCCTGACTTTC. This encodes CASSPPPGQGSSGANVLTF.

The chain is built from TRBV5-4 and TRBJ2-7; D remains unclear. Trimming removed 7 bases at V and 2 bases at J, with 13 bases between. The length of the CDR3 is 13 residues. Germline values: CDR1 SGHNT, CDR2 YYREEE (reference sequence). CDR3 loop: CASGFGVTYEQYF. The CDR3 nucleotides are TGTGCCAGCGGTTTTGGGGTAACCTACGAGCAGTACTTC.

This sequence joins TRBV7-3 and TRBJ1-1; D is unclear. The CDR3 is made up of 13 amino acids. In germline, CDR1 is SGHTA, CDR2 FQGTGA. V was clipped by 5 bases and J by 8 bases, with 15 bases between them. Here the CDR3 reads CASSPPGDTEAFF. DNA for the CDR3: TGTGCCAGCAGCCCCCCTGGGGATACCGAAGCTTTCTTT. The full variable domain, with the rest looked up from reference TRBV7-3 and TRBJ1-1, is GAGVSQTPSNKVTEKGKYVELRCDPISGHTALYWYRQSLGQGPEFLIYFQGTGAADDSGLPNDRFFAVRPEGSVSTLKIQRTERGDSAVYLCASSPPGDTEAFFGQGTRLTVV.

The J gene is TRBJ2-1, the V gene TRBV7-2, with TRBD2 identical over 8 bases. Losses at the gene ends were 5 bases for V and 5 bases for J; bases not matched to a gene: 11. Per the germline V gene, CDR1 is SGHTA and CDR2 is FQGNSA. The CDR3 is 16 amino acids. The CDR3 nucleotides read TGTGCCAGCAGCCGGCGCAGCGGGAGTGGGGACAATGAGCAGTTCTTC. This gives the protein CASSRRSGSGDNEQFF.

The chain joins TRBV7-9 to TRBJ2-7; D may be TRBD1 (6 bases). Germline loops: CDR1 SEHNR, CDR2 FQNEAQ (reference sequence). Trimming shortened V by 4 bases and J by 2 bases, and 24 bases separated the two germline ends. The CDR3 totals 18 residues. The CDR3 region has the DNA TGTGCCAGCAGCTCCCCAGCCCTCGACAGGACCAAGCCCTACGAGCAGTACTTC. This sequence encodes CASSSPALDRTKPYEQYF.

This clone has at least ten counts. The CDR3: CSGGWNTGELFF. The CDR3 nucleotides read TGCAGCGGTGGTTGGAACACCGGGGAGCTGTTTTTT. The V gene is TRBV29-1, the J gene TRBJ2-2; D is uncertain. In germline, CDR1 is SQVTM, CDR2 ANQGSEA. The V end lost 7 bases, the J end lost 1 base, and 7 bases lay between the germline ends. This CDR3 is 12 amino acids long.

V and J are TRBV11-2 and TRBJ2-3; unclear D gene. Germline V gene sequence: CDR1 SGHAT, CDR2 FQNNGV. This CDR3 has 14 amino acids. The V end lost 6 bases, the J end lost 0 bases, and 10 bases lay between the germline ends. The CDR3 loop reads CASRAVGSTDTQYF. In DNA form, the CDR3 reads TGTGCCAGCAGGGCTGTTGGGAGCACAGATACGCAGTATTTT.

This chain links TRBV7-3 with TRBJ2-1, with D maybe TRBD1 (6 bases). The CDR3 sequence is 15 residues long. Germline CDR1 and CDR2: SGHTA and FQGTGA. V was shortened by 5 bases and J by 0 bases, with 11 bases between the two germline ends. Here the CDR3 reads CASSPTGLSYNEQFF. In DNA, the CDR3 is TGTGCCAGCAGCCCCACAGGGCTCTCCTACAATGAGCAGTTCTTC.

The rearrangement joins TRBV5-6 to TRBJ2-1; TRBD2 matches at 7 bases. The germline V gene encodes CDR1 SGHDT and CDR2 YYEEEE. Losses at the gene ends were 2 bases for V and 7 bases for J; bases not matched to a gene: 15. The CDR3 runs 17 residues. CDR3 sequence reads: CASSFRYLAGEDNEQFF. The CDR3 bases are TGTGCCAGCAGCTTTCGGTATTTGGCGGGAGAAGATAATGAGCAGTTCTTC.

The rearrangement joins TRBV27 to TRBJ1-1; D is possibly TRBD1 (5 bases). V dropped 6 bases and J dropped 7 bases, with 12 bases sitting between them. Germline lookup yields CDR1 MNHEY and CDR2 SMNVEV (reference sequence). The CDR3 sequence is 12 residues long. The CDR3 protein is CASSPGGDEAFF. The CDR3 nucleotides are TGTGCCAGCAGCCCCGGGGGGGATGAAGCTTTCTTT.

The chain recombines TRBV7-3 with TRBJ2-5; weak D call: TRBD2 (6 bases). CDR1 and CDR2 (germline): SGHTA, FQGTGA. V was clipped by 5 bases and J by 3 bases, with 13 bases between them. The CDR3 is 14 residues long. CDR3 protein: CASSPQAGKETQYF. The DNA of the CDR3 is TGTGCCAGCAGCCCCCAAGCGGGCAAAGAGACCCAGTACTTC.

The gene calls are TRBV18 and TRBJ2-3; perhaps TRBD2 as D (7 bases). Per the germline V gene, CDR1 is KGHSH and CDR2 is LQKENI. V was cut by 8 bases and J by 6 bases, with 18 bases left in between. The CDR3 runs to 14 residues. CDR3 loop: CASPAAGAGDTQYF. The CDR3 DNA reads TGTGCCAGCCCCGCTGCGGGGGCAGGCGATACGCAGTATTTT. Full variable domain (outside the CDR3, taken from reference TRBV18 and TRBJ2-3): NAGVMQNPRHLVRRRGQEARLRCSPMKGHSHVYWYRQLPEEGLKFMVYLQKENIIDESGMPKERFSAEFPKEGPSILRIQQVVRGDSAAYFCASPAAGAGDTQYFGPGTRLTVL.

V is TRBV7-9 and J is TRBJ2-3; TRBD2 agrees at 12 bases. The CDR3 loop spans 15 amino acids. Losses at the gene ends were 5 bases for V and 4 bases for J; bases not matched to a gene: 4. The germline CDR1 and CDR2 sequences are SEHNR and FQNEAQ (reference sequence). The CDR3, as DNA: TGTGCCAGCAGCCAACTAGCGGGAGGCTCAGATACGCAGTATTTT. Its protein product is CASSQLAGGSDTQYF.

The chain has TRBV4-2 and TRBJ2-6; D not resolved. The length of the CDR3 is 17 residues. With 3 bases removed from V and 0 bases from J, the gap between germline ends came to 12 bases. Germline CDR1 is LGHNA and CDR2 is YNFKEQ. CDR3 sequence: CASSQPDLYSGANVLTF. Written as DNA, the CDR3 is TGTGCCAGCAGCCAGCCGGACCTTTACTCTGGGGCCAACGTCCTGACTTTC.

The rearrangement links TRBV19 to TRBJ1-3; the D is unclear. Germline V lookup: CDR1 LNHDA, CDR2 SQIVND (reference sequence). V was trimmed by 4 bases and J by 3 bases, leaving 4 bases between them. The CDR3 spans 12 residues. DNA for the CDR3: TGTGCCAGTAGTACAGATGGAAACACCATATATTTT. Translating gives CASSTDGNTIYF.

The J gene is TRBJ2-1, the V gene TRBV7-9; no clear D gene. Trimming stripped 5 bases from V and 4 bases from J, with 3 bases between. Germline CDR1 and CDR2: SEHNR and FQNEAQ (reference sequence). CDR3 size: 11 residues. CDR3 DNA: TGTGCCAGCAGCGTATACAATGAGCAGTTCTTC. Amino acids: CASSVYNEQFF. Complete variable domain (other parts from reference TRBV7-9 and TRBJ2-1): DTGVSQNPRHKITKRGQNVTFRCDPISEHNRLYWYRQTLGQGPEFLTYFQNEAQLEKSRLLSDRFSAERPKGSFSTLEIQRTEQGDSAMYLCASSVYNEQFFGPGTRLTVL.